A selection of T cell receptor beta chains follows, all from one sample in a study of blood T cell repertoires in COVID-19. The protocol was immunoSEQ multiplex PCR, while the TCRdb copy is restricted to in-frame clones and leaves out a portion. The repertoire holds about 320,000 clones, 90% seen once, with less than 4% in the top ten. Material for sequencing was PBMCs or T cells enriched from blood (not recorded which). The receptor source for this set is a woman in her twenties or thirties who had been exposed to COVID-19. The CDR3 runs from the conserved cysteine through the conserved F or W. The order of the fields is J gene, D gene, clone size, V gene, CDR3 DNA, CDR3 protein. A D gene is named only where the DNA matches it firmly. Part of the rows lack a size; the others show once, few, many or a class for expanded clones.

j_call: TRBJ2-3; d_call: TRBD2; clone_size: -; v_call: TRBV3-1/TRBV3-2; cdr3_nt: TGTGCCAGCAGCCAGCGAGCGTTGGGGGGGGCAGATACGCAGTATTTT; cdr3_aa: CASSQRALGGADTQYF
j_call: TRBJ2-5; d_call: -; clone_size: -; v_call: TRBV5-1; cdr3_nt: TGCGCCAGCAGCTTGGCCGGAGGGGTTGGGACCCAGTACTTC; cdr3_aa: CASSLAGGVGTQYF
j_call: TRBJ1-3; d_call: TRBD1; clone_size: -; v_call: TRBV15; cdr3_nt: TGTGCCACCAGCAGGGACAGGGTAGCTGGAAACACCATATATTTT; cdr3_aa: CATSRDRVAGNTIYF
j_call: TRBJ1-1; d_call: -; clone_size: -; v_call: TRBV7-2; cdr3_nt: TGTGCCAGCAGCTTAGCGCGCAGGGGCACTGAAGCTTTCTTT; cdr3_aa: CASSLARRGTEAFF
j_call: TRBJ2-1; d_call: -; clone_size: -; v_call: TRBV19; cdr3_nt: TGTGCCAGTAGTCCCATTGCCGGGACACAGTACAATGAGCAGTTCTTC; cdr3_aa: CASSPIAGTQYNEQFF
j_call: TRBJ2-2; d_call: TRBD1; clone_size: -; v_call: TRBV5-8; cdr3_nt: TGTGCCAGCCATAAGACAGGGGGCACCGGGGAGCTGTTTTTT; cdr3_aa: CASHKTGGTGELFF
j_call: TRBJ1-1; d_call: -; clone_size: -; v_call: TRBV6-6; cdr3_nt: TGTGCCAGCACCCTCGGGACTCCTGAAGCTTTCTTT; cdr3_aa: CASTLGTPEAFF
j_call: TRBJ1-1; d_call: TRBD1; clone_size: -; v_call: TRBV4-1; cdr3_nt: TGCGCCAGCAGCCAGCGGACAGGGGGGAACACTGAAGCTTTCTTT; cdr3_aa: CASSQRTGGNTEAFF
j_call: TRBJ2-7; d_call: -; clone_size: -; v_call: TRBV11-2; cdr3_nt: TGTGCCAGCAGCTATCTATACGAGCAGTACTTC; cdr3_aa: CASSYLYEQYF
j_call: TRBJ1-2; d_call: -; clone_size: -; v_call: TRBV7-9; cdr3_nt: TGTGCCAGCAGCCCCCCGGCTGGCGGGGTAGGGGGCTACACCTTC; cdr3_aa: CASSPPAGGVGGYTF
j_call: TRBJ1-4; d_call: -; clone_size: -; v_call: TRBV5-1; cdr3_nt: TGCGCCAGCAGCTTGGGAGGTGTGGGTGAAAAACTGTTTTTT; cdr3_aa: CASSLGGVGEKLFF
j_call: TRBJ1-2; d_call: -; clone_size: -; v_call: TRBV18; cdr3_nt: TGTGCCAGCTCACCTCAGGGGAATAACTATGGCTACACCTTC; cdr3_aa: CASSPQGNNYGYTF
j_call: TRBJ1-1; d_call: TRBD1; clone_size: -; v_call: TRBV2; cdr3_nt: TGTGCCAGCAGCGCAGACAGGGTGGGCACTGAAGCTTTCTTT; cdr3_aa: CASSADRVGTEAFF
j_call: TRBJ1-5; d_call: -; clone_size: -; v_call: TRBV29-1; cdr3_nt: TGCAGCGCGCGGCCGGGAACCCCTGGATGCAATCAGCCCCAGCATTTT; cdr3_aa: CSARPGTPGCNQPQHF
j_call: TRBJ1-1; d_call: -; clone_size: -; v_call: TRBV6-2/TRBV6-3; cdr3_nt: TGTGCCAGCACCCCCGGTACCCCAGGAAACACTGAAGCTTTCTTT; cdr3_aa: CASTPGTPGNTEAFF
j_call: TRBJ1-2; d_call: -; clone_size: -; v_call: TRBV7-8; cdr3_nt: TGTGCCAGCAGCTTAACAACAGGGTCTGGCTACACCTTC; cdr3_aa: CASSLTTGSGYTF
j_call: TRBJ1-2; d_call: TRBD1; clone_size: -; v_call: TRBV5-1; cdr3_nt: TGCGCCAGCAGCCTCCAGGGGGCGGGCTATGGCTACACCTTC; cdr3_aa: CASSLQGAGYGYTF
j_call: TRBJ2-1; d_call: TRBD2; clone_size: -; v_call: TRBV7-9; cdr3_nt: TGTGCCAGCAGCACAATACCCGGACTAGCGGGGAACAATGAGCAGTTCTTC; cdr3_aa: CASSTIPGLAGNNEQFF
j_call: TRBJ1-2; d_call: -; clone_size: -; v_call: TRBV10-3; cdr3_nt: TGTGCCATCAGCATCTGGACAAGTTCTAACTATGGCTACACCTTC; cdr3_aa: CAISIWTSSNYGYTF
j_call: TRBJ2-2; d_call: -; clone_size: -; v_call: TRBV6-4; cdr3_nt: TGTGCCAGCAGTGGTCAACAGGGTGGGGAGCTGTTTTTT; cdr3_aa: CASSGQQGGELFF
j_call: TRBJ1-1; d_call: -; clone_size: -; v_call: TRBV7-3; cdr3_nt: TGTGCCAGCAGCTTAACCCAGGGATCGAAAGCTTTCTTT; cdr3_aa: CASSLTQGSKAFF
j_call: TRBJ1-1; d_call: -; clone_size: -; v_call: TRBV3-1/TRBV3-2; cdr3_nt: TGTGCCACGAAAAACTCGAACACTGAAGCTTTCTTT; cdr3_aa: CATKNSNTEAFF
j_call: TRBJ1-6; d_call: -; clone_size: -; v_call: TRBV7-6; cdr3_nt: TGTGCCAGCAGCTTAACGCCCAGGGGTGGAAATTCACCCCTCCACTTT; cdr3_aa: CASSLTPRGGNSPLHF
j_call: TRBJ1-2; d_call: -; clone_size: -; v_call: TRBV18; cdr3_nt: TGTGCCAGCTCACCCCCCTCAGGGTTCTATGGCTACACCTTC; cdr3_aa: CASSPPSGFYGYTF
j_call: TRBJ1-3; d_call: -; clone_size: -; v_call: TRBV4-1; cdr3_nt: TGCGCCAGCAGCCAAGACAGCTGGCGGGCTGGAAACACCATATATTTT; cdr3_aa: CASSQDSWRAGNTIYF
j_call: TRBJ1-1; d_call: TRBD1; clone_size: -; v_call: TRBV7-9; cdr3_nt: TGTGCCAGCAGCCAGACAGGGCCGAACACTGAAGCTTTCTTT; cdr3_aa: CASSQTGPNTEAFF
j_call: TRBJ1-1; d_call: -; clone_size: -; v_call: TRBV7-9; cdr3_nt: TGTGCCAGCAGCTTAGGCGGGGACACTGAAGCTTTCTTT; cdr3_aa: CASSLGGDTEAFF
j_call: TRBJ1-3; d_call: TRBD1; clone_size: -; v_call: TRBV4-1; cdr3_nt: TGCGCCAGCAGCCAGCCGACAGGGCTCGGGGGAAACACCATATATTTT; cdr3_aa: CASSQPTGLGGNTIYF
j_call: TRBJ2-3; d_call: -; clone_size: -; v_call: TRBV9; cdr3_nt: TGTGCCAGCAGCGGGTCTGCGGGGACAGATACGCAGTATTTT; cdr3_aa: CASSGSAGTDTQYF
j_call: TRBJ2-7; d_call: -; clone_size: -; v_call: TRBV11-2; cdr3_nt: TGTGCCAGCAGCCCTTTCGGGGGGCTCGACTACGAGCAGTACTTC; cdr3_aa: CASSPFGGLDYEQYF
j_call: TRBJ1-3; d_call: TRBD1; clone_size: -; v_call: TRBV6-5; cdr3_nt: TGTGCCAGCAGTTACTCGTACAGGGGCGTTCGGAACACCATATATTTT; cdr3_aa: CASSYSYRGVRNTIYF
j_call: TRBJ1-1; d_call: TRBD1; clone_size: -; v_call: TRBV7-8; cdr3_nt: TGTGCCAGCAGCTTAGACGTGACAGGGGGCGCGACTGAAGCTTTCTTT; cdr3_aa: CASSLDVTGGATEAFF
j_call: TRBJ1-6; d_call: -; clone_size: -; v_call: TRBV3-1/TRBV3-2; cdr3_nt: TGTGCCAGCAGCCAAGATCGTATCGGGGGACGGTCACCCCTCCACTTT; cdr3_aa: CASSQDRIGGRSPLHF
j_call: TRBJ1-2; d_call: -; clone_size: -; v_call: TRBV10-3; cdr3_nt: TGTGCCATCACCTCGACAGATAACAACTATGGCTACACCTTC; cdr3_aa: CAITSTDNNYGYTF
j_call: TRBJ1-1; d_call: -; clone_size: -; v_call: TRBV4-1; cdr3_nt: TGCGCCAGCAGCCAAGATCTGGGCAGATTGAACACTGAAGCTTTCTTT; cdr3_aa: CASSQDLGRLNTEAFF
j_call: TRBJ1-5; d_call: -; clone_size: -; v_call: TRBV6-2/TRBV6-3; cdr3_nt: TGTGCCAGCAGTTTATACGCGGGGGGCGACCAGCCCCAGCATTTT; cdr3_aa: CASSLYAGGDQPQHF
j_call: TRBJ2-7; d_call: TRBD1; clone_size: -; v_call: TRBV11-2; cdr3_nt: TGTGCCAGCAGCCCCCGGACAGGGGAGCACTCCTACGAGCAGTACTTC; cdr3_aa: CASSPRTGEHSYEQYF
j_call: TRBJ2-1; d_call: TRBD2; clone_size: -; v_call: TRBV27; cdr3_nt: TGTGCCAGCAGTTTTGGACTAGCGCACAATGAGCAGTTCTTC; cdr3_aa: CASSFGLAHNEQFF
j_call: TRBJ1-2; d_call: -; clone_size: -; v_call: TRBV21-1; cdr3_nt: TGTGCCAGGGGGACAGAAATTAACTATGGCTACACCTTC; cdr3_aa: CARGTEINYGYTF
j_call: TRBJ2-3; d_call: TRBD2; clone_size: -; v_call: TRBV4-2; cdr3_nt: TGTGCCAGCAGCCAAGATCCGGCTAGCGGGGGCCTAGGTACAGATACGCAGTATTTT; cdr3_aa: CASSQDPASGGLGTDTQYF
j_call: TRBJ1-1; d_call: -; clone_size: -; v_call: TRBV13; cdr3_nt: TGTGCCAGCAGCTTAGGGTTTCGGGCGGAAGCGGGGATCACTGAAGCTTTCTTT; cdr3_aa: CASSLGFRAEAGITEAFF
j_call: TRBJ1-2; d_call: TRBD1; clone_size: -; v_call: TRBV9; cdr3_nt: TGTGCCAGCAGCGTCGCGACAGGGGGGTATGGCTACACCTTC; cdr3_aa: CASSVATGGYGYTF
j_call: TRBJ1-1; d_call: -; clone_size: once; v_call: TRBV27; cdr3_nt: TGTGCCAGCAGGGTGACAGGTTTGAACACTGAAGCTTTCTTT; cdr3_aa: CASRVTGLNTEAFF
j_call: TRBJ2-7; d_call: -; clone_size: -; v_call: TRBV7-8; cdr3_nt: TGTGCCAGCAGCTTAGATTTGGCTGTCAACTACGAGCAGTACTTC; cdr3_aa: CASSLDLAVNYEQYF
j_call: TRBJ1-1; d_call: TRBD1; clone_size: -; v_call: TRBV7-2; cdr3_nt: TGTGCCAGCAGCTCTACAGGGGCGTCCACTGAAGCTTTCTTT; cdr3_aa: CASSSTGASTEAFF